The 31 T cell receptor beta chains given below trace back to one sample, sequenced in a study of siplizumab effects on memory and regulatory T cells. Only in-frame clones appear in the TCRdb table, and some are missing; sequencing was by immunoSEQ multiplex PCR. The sample holds around 87,000 clones, 75% to 90% seen once. Sequenced material: CD4+ T cells sorted from blood. These receptors came from a human donor in good health.

This chain connects TRBV19 to TRBJ2-5, with TRBD2 identical over 13 bases. Per the germline V gene, CDR1 is LNHDA and CDR2 is SQIVND (reference sequence). With 5 bases clipped from V and 5 bases from J, the junction kept 5 bases outside the gene matches. This CDR3 is 15 amino acids long. The CDR3 DNA reads as TGTGCCAGTAGTCAAGGACTAGCGGGAGTTGAGACCCAGTACTTC. It yields the protein CASSQGLAGVETQYF.

V and J are TRBV28 and TRBJ2-5; 7 bases map to TRBD1. Germline CDR1 reads MDHEN; CDR2 reads SYDVKM. V gave up 7 bases and J gave up 6 bases; unmatched junction bases: 5. The CDR3 is made up of 12 amino acids. CDR3 in DNA: TGTGCCAGCAAAAGACAGGGTCAGACCCAGTACTTC. Its protein is CASKRQGQTQYF.

The chain is built from TRBV28 and TRBJ2-4; no firm D call. Looked up from germline, CDR1 is MDHEN and CDR2 is SYDVKM. With 2 bases removed from V and 1 base from J, the gap between germline ends came to 12 bases. The CDR3 consists of 16 residues. The CDR3: CASSLGQTAAKNIQYF. Here the CDR3 DNA reads TGTGCCAGCAGTTTAGGGCAGACGGCGGCCAAAAACATTCAGTACTTC. Full variable domain (outside the CDR3, taken from reference TRBV28 and TRBJ2-4): DVKVTQSSRYLVKRTGEKVFLECVQDMDHENMFWYRQDPGLGLRLIYFSYDVKMKEKGDIPEGYSVSREKKERFSLILESASTNQTSMYLCASSLGQTAAKNIQYFGAGTRLSVL.

The chain links TRBV7-9 to TRBJ2-7; 10 nucleotides line up with TRBD2. The CDR3 runs 16 residues. V shed 5 bases and J 2 bases; nucleotides not matched to a gene: 9. Per germline, CDR1 SEHNR and CDR2 FQNEAQ (reference sequence). CDR3 bases: TGTGCCAGCAGCCCTCGTACTAGCGGGGTAACCTACGAGCAGTACTTC. Protein product: CASSPRTSGVTYEQYF.

This clone was observed once. This rearrangement joins TRBV18 to TRBJ2-1; TRBD2 agrees at 12 bases. J lost 4 bases, V lost 0 bases, and 4 bases had no gene match. CDR3 length equals 17 residues. In germline, CDR1 is KGHSH, CDR2 LQKENI. The CDR3 spells CASSPPPGLAGYNEQFF. The CDR3 DNA sequence: TGTGCCAGCTCACCACCCCCTGGACTAGCGGGATACAATGAGCAGTTCTTC. Based on the CDR3 plus reference TRBV18 and TRBJ2-1, the full variable domain is NAGVMQNPRHLVRRRGQEARLRCSPMKGHSHVYWYRQLPEEGLKFMVYLQKENIIDESGMPKERFSAEFPKEGPSILRIQQVVRGDSAAYFCASSPPPGLAGYNEQFFGPGTRLTVL.

This clone was picked up a small number of times. The rearrangement uses TRBV5-1 and TRBJ1-5; no reliable D call. The CDR3 is 14 residues long. The germline V gene has CDR1 SGHRS and CDR2 YFSETQ. V lost 2 bases and J lost 10, with 16 bases in between. CDR3 bases: TGCGCCAGCAGCTTCGACGGACTGAAGAGTCCCCAGCATTTT. Residues: CASSFDGLKSPQHF.

V is TRBV1 and J is TRBJ1-2. TRBV1 is listed as a pseudogene. This CDR3 comprises 14 residues. Here the CDR3 reads CTSSQEKNQSGYTF. The CDR3 DNA follows: TGCACCAGCAGCCAAGAGAAGAATCAAAGTGGCTACACCTTC.

Written as DNA, the CDR3 is TGTGCCAGCAGCTCAAAGCTAGGGGACCAACAAAACATTCAGTACTTC. Protein product: CASSSKLGDQQNIQYF. The chain couples TRBV5-4 to TRBJ2-4; the D gene could be TRBD1 or TRBD2 (5 bases each). There are 16 residues in the CDR3. The germline V and J ends were trimmed by 3 bases and 5 bases, with 18 bases remaining between them. From germline, CDR1 is SGHNT and CDR2 YYREEE (reference sequence).

The chain combines TRBV19 with TRBJ2-7; 7 bases fit TRBD1. From germline, CDR1 is LNHDA and CDR2 SQIVND (reference sequence). Trimming cost V 4 bases and J 0 bases; bases outside gene matches: 3. The CDR3 sequence is 14 residues long. CDR3 nucleotide sequence: TGTGCCAGTAGTACAGACAGGGACTCCTACGAGCAGTACTTC. Translating it yields CASSTDRDSYEQYF.

The rearrangement links TRBV7-9 to TRBJ1-4; tentative D call: TRBD1 (6 bases). The V end lost 2 bases, the J end lost 4 bases, and 8 bases lay between the germline ends. The CDR3 sequence is 14 residues long. Per the germline V gene, CDR1 is SEHNR and CDR2 is FQNEAQ (reference sequence). DNA of the CDR3: TGTGCCAGCAGCTTACCAGGGGTTAATGAAAAACTGTTTTTT. Its translation is CASSLPGVNEKLFF.

The rearrangement uses TRBV7-8 and TRBJ2-3, with TRBD2 identical over 7 bases. V dropped 3 bases and J dropped 7; count of bases not matched to a gene: 10. This CDR3 spans 15 amino acids. The germline V gene encodes CDR1 SGHVS and CDR2 FQNEAQ. The CDR3 DNA follows: TGTGCCAGCAGCTTGGAGCGGGGATCGTCTAATACGCAGTATTTT. It encodes CASSLERGSSNTQYF.

The CDR3 DNA reads TGTGCCAGCTCACCGCTAGGGACCCAGTACTTC. Amino acid sequence: CASSPLGTQYF. The rearrangement joins TRBV18 to TRBJ2-5, with D unresolved. The CDR3 has 11 residues. The V end lost 3 bases, the J end lost 7 bases, and 6 bases lay between the germline ends. Germline CDR1 KGHSH, CDR2 LQKENI.

CDR3 nucleotide sequence: TGTGCCAGCGGAACAGGGGGCGGGGAGCAGTACTTC. This sequence encodes CASGTGGGEQYF. J is TRBJ2-7 and V is TRBV9; TRBD1 matches at 9 bases. J lost 7 bases, V lost 7 bases, and 6 bases had no gene match. The CDR3 extends over 12 amino acids. Germline V gene sequence: CDR1 SGDLS, CDR2 YYNGEE.

The chain has TRBV10-3 and TRBJ2-5; 13 positions match TRBD2. Germline V gives CDR1 ENHRY, CDR2 SYGVKD. The CDR3 has 16 residues. V gave up 6 bases and J gave up 1 base; unmatched junction bases: 5. The CDR3 loop reads CAISRGLAGVQETQYF. The CDR3 coding sequence is TGTGCCATCAGCAGAGGACTAGCGGGAGTCCAAGAGACCCAGTACTTC.

This clone was observed once. V gene TRBV6-6 combines with J gene TRBJ2-1; the D gene is possibly TRBD1 (7 bases). The CDR3 extends over 14 amino acids. From germline, CDR1 is MNHNY and CDR2 SVGAGI (reference sequence). V was cut by 4 bases and J by 6 bases, with 13 bases left in between. CDR3 in amino acids: CASSWRGQSNEQFF. CDR3 in DNA: TGTGCCAGCAGTTGGAGGGGACAGAGCAATGAGCAGTTCTTC.

This sequence joins TRBV19 and TRBJ1-2, with no clear D. The V end was cut by 2 bases, the J end by 2 bases, with 6 bases between. The germline V gene encodes CDR1 LNHDA and CDR2 SQIVND (reference sequence). CDR3 length equals 13 residues. The CDR3 is CASSIKGNYGYTF. CDR3 nucleotides: TGTGCCAGTAGTATAAAGGGAAACTATGGCTACACCTTC.

V is TRBV7-6 and J is TRBJ1-3, with a weak D call TRBD1 (5 bases). The germline CDR1 and CDR2 sequences are SGHVS and FNYEAQ. V was cut by 5 bases and J by 4 bases, with 18 bases left in between. This CDR3 has 16 residues. CDR3: CASSPRGDVVGNTIYF. In DNA, the CDR3 is TGTGCCAGCAGCCCCCGAGGGGATGTCGTCGGAAACACCATATATTTT.

J is TRBJ1-3 and V is TRBV20-1; D gene ambiguous. The CDR3 totals 11 residues. Germline-derived CDR1 and CDR2 are DFQATT and SNEGSKA (reference sequence). Trimming took off 4 bases at V and 2 bases at J, with 3 bases between the two ends. CDR3 sequence (DNA): TGCAGTGCTATGACTGGAAACACCATATATTTT. Protein: CSAMTGNTIYF.

The CDR3 loop reads CASSGRGAQHF. The CDR3 nucleotides are TGTGCCAGCAGTGGACGGGGGGCCCAGCATTTT. The rearrangement uses TRBV2 and TRBJ1-5, with a tentative D call TRBD1 (5 bases). Trimming left V 4 bases short and J 11 bases short, with 9 bases between. The CDR3 has 11 amino acids. Germline CDR1 reads SNHLY; CDR2 reads FYNNEI.

The chain recombines TRBV5-1 with TRBJ1-1, with TRBD1 matching over 8 bases. This CDR3 comprises 14 residues. CDR1 and CDR2 from the germline V gene are SGHRS and YFSETQ. J lost 11 bases, V lost 4 bases, and 13 bases had no gene match. The CDR3 loop is CASSQGDRRSGAFF. DNA of the CDR3: TGCGCCAGCAGCCAAGGGGACAGGCGCTCAGGGGCTTTCTTT.

V and J are TRBV23-1 and TRBJ1-2; D uncertain. TRBV23-1 is designated an ORF whose function remains uncertain. V lost 3 bases and J 1 base, leaving 15 bases between the germline ends. This CDR3 spans 16 amino acids. CDR3 nucleotide sequence: TGCGCCAGCAGTCATGGCTGCATCCAGATTAACTATGGCTACACCTTC. Protein sequence: CASSHGCIQINYGYTF.

CDR3 sequence (DNA): TGTGCCAGCAGCCGAAGTTCTGGTCAGCCCCAGCATTTT. Translation gives CASSRSSGQPQHF. The chain couples TRBV6-5 to TRBJ1-5, with D hard to call. Trimming shortened V by 6 bases and J by 6 bases, and 12 bases separated the two germline ends. Germline lookup yields CDR1 MNHEY and CDR2 SVGAGI. The CDR3 extends over 13 amino acids.

The CDR3 loop is CASSLAGGAYNEQFF. CDR3 DNA: TGTGCCAGCAGTCTAGCGGGAGGAGCCTACAATGAGCAGTTCTTC. The chain uses TRBV6-5 and TRBJ2-1; 11 bases match TRBD2. This CDR3 contains 15 residues. Per the germline V gene, CDR1 is MNHEY and CDR2 is SVGAGI. Germline trimming cut 5 bases from V and 2 bases from J; bases unmatched to any gene: 2.

This clone was detected a few times. The chain is built from TRBV7-3 and TRBJ2-3; 8 nucleotides agree with TRBD1. Germline CDR1 is SGHTA and CDR2 is FQGTGA. This CDR3 contains 15 residues. V dropped 5 bases and J dropped 3; count of bases not matched to a gene: 7. In nucleotides, the CDR3 is TGTGCCAGCAGCACAGGACAGGGTCCGACAGATACGCAGTATTTT. Translation: CASSTGQGPTDTQYF.

V and J are TRBV6-5 and TRBJ2-7; perhaps TRBD1 as D (6 bases). This CDR3 is 15 amino acids long. Trimming took 6 bases from V and 2 from J, leaving 17 bases between them. Germline lookup yields CDR1 MNHEY and CDR2 SVGAGI. The DNA for the CDR3 is TGTGCCAGCAGACAAAGCTGGACAGCGACCTACGAGCAGTACTTC. It specifies CASRQSWTATYEQYF.

The rearrangement links TRBV19 to TRBJ2-5, with TRBD1 as a possible D gene (5 bases). Deletions cut 5 bases from V and 5 bases from J, with 15 bases between. The length of the CDR3 is 14 residues. Germline-derived CDR1 and CDR2 are LNHDA and SQIVND (reference sequence). CDR3 bases: TGTGCCAGTAGTCCGGGCGTAGGGGTGGAGACCCAGTACTTC. Translation: CASSPGVGVETQYF.

Concerning this clone itself: Other DNA sequences of this sample code for an identical CDR3. The V and J genes are TRBV7-9 and TRBJ1-4; 8 bases line up with TRBD1. V was pared by 5 bases and J by 5 bases, with 4 bases of the junction left unmatched. The germline V gene has CDR1 SEHNR and CDR2 FQNEAQ (reference sequence). The CDR3 sequence is 14 residues long. Here the CDR3 DNA reads TGTGCCAGCAGCCTGGGACAGGCCAATGAAAAACTGTTTTTT. Translated: CASSLGQANEKLFF.

Concerning this clone itself: The sample holds other DNA sequences that translate to the same CDR3. The V call is TRBV7-3, the J call TRBJ2-7, with 11 bases aligning to TRBD2. With 6 bases clipped from V and 3 bases from J, the junction kept 4 bases outside the gene matches. The CDR3 loop spans 14 amino acids. In germline, CDR1 is SGHTA, CDR2 FQGTGA. The CDR3 bases are TGTGCCAGCAGTCTCACTAGCGGGAGCTACGAGCAGTACTTC. Translating gives CASSLTSGSYEQYF. Full variable domain (rest looked up from reference TRBV7-3 and TRBJ2-7): GAGVSQTPSNKVTEKGKYVELRCDPISGHTALYWYRQSLGQGPEFLIYFQGTGAADDSGLPNDRFFAVRPEGSVSTLKIQRTERGDSAVYLCASSLTSGSYEQYFGPGTRLTVT.

The rearrangement links TRBV28 to TRBJ2-7, with TRBD1 as a possible D gene (5 bases). Germline V gives CDR1 MDHEN, CDR2 SYDVKM. Trimming left V 1 base short and J 4 bases short, with 8 bases between. This CDR3 contains 13 residues. The CDR3 coding sequence is TGTGCCAGCAGTTTATACAGGAGATACGAGCAGTACTTC. It is translated as CASSLYRRYEQYF.

This clone was detected only a few times. V usage is TRBV18 and J usage is TRBJ1-3; 8 bases line up with TRBD1. Germline V CDR1 and CDR2: KGHSH, LQKENI. CDR3 length: 17 residues. With V trimmed by 5 bases and J by 1 base, 10 bases remained unmatched. The DNA of the CDR3 is TGTGCCAGCTCATTAAGGTCTACAGGGGGTTCTGGAAACACCATATATTTT. Encoded protein: CASSLRSTGGSGNTIYF.

The J gene is TRBJ1-4, the V gene TRBV4-3, with D perhaps TRBD1 (6 bases). Per the germline V gene, CDR1 is LGHNA and CDR2 is YSLEER. The CDR3 contains 17 residues. The ends were cut back, 3 bases at V and 7 bases at J, with 21 bases in the middle. In DNA, the CDR3 is TGCGCCAGCAGCCATTCCTCCGTTGGGGGCTTTAGTGAAAAACTGTTTTTT. Its translation is CASSHSSVGGFSEKLFF.